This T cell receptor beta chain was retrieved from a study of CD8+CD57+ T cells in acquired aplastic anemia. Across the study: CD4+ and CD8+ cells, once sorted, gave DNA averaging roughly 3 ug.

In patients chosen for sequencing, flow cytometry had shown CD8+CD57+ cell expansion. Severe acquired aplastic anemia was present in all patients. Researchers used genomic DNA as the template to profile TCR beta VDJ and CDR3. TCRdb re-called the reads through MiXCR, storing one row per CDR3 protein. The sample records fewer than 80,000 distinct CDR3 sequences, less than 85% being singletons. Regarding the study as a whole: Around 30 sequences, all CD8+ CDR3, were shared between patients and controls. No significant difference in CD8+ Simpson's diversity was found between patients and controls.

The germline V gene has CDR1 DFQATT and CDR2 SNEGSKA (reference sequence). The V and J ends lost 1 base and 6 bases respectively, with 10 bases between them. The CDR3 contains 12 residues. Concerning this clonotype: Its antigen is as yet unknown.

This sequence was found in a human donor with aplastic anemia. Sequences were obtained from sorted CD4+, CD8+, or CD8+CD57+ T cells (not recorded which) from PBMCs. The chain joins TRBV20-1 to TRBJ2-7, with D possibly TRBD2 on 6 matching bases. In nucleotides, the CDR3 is TGCAGTGCTAGAGGGAGGGGCGCCGAGCAGTACTTC. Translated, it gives CSARGRGAEQYF.